The next 9 T cell receptor beta chains were all read from a single sample in a study of chemoradiotherapy in HPV16-positive cancers. Profiling relied on immunoSEQ multiplex PCR, and the TCRdb table lists in-frame clones only, not all of them. This table holds roughly 11,000 clones, just under 80% found once. The specimen was obtained from a patient who underwent chemoradiotherapy. These receptors originate from a human donor with HPV-associated anogenital cancer.

The chain is built from TRBV7-2 and TRBJ2-7; D not resolved. V lost 4 bases and J lost 2, with 9 bases in between. Looked up from germline, CDR1 is SGHTA and CDR2 is FQGNSA. The CDR3 runs to 13 residues. The CDR3 is CASSSQATYEQYF. The CDR3 coding sequence is TGTGCCAGCAGCTCCCAAGCCACCTACGAGCAGTACTTC. Full variable domain (missing parts from reference TRBV7-2 and TRBJ2-7): GAGVSQSPSNKVTEKGKDVELRCDPISGHTALYWYRQSLGQGLEFLIYFQGNSAPDKSGLPSDRFSAERTGGSVSTLTIQRTQQEDSAVYLCASSSQATYEQYFGPGTRLTVT.

The rearrangement joins TRBV4-3 to TRBJ2-7, with D maybe TRBD1 (5 bases). Trimming removed 0 bases at V and 1 base at J, with 10 bases between. There are 15 residues in the CDR3. CDR1 is LGHNA, CDR2 YSLEER, per germline. The CDR3 is CASSQDEQGSYEQYF. The CDR3, as DNA: TGCGCCAGCAGCCAAGATGAGCAGGGATCCTACGAGCAGTACTTC.

The chain couples TRBV25-1 to TRBJ1-5; a weak D match, TRBD1 (5 bases). This CDR3 is built from 14 residues. With 2 bases removed from V and 5 bases from J, the gap between germline ends came to 10 bases. The germline V gene encodes CDR1 MGHDK and CDR2 SYGVNS. The CDR3 sequence is CASSETDSYQPQHF. CDR3 nucleotide sequence: TGTGCCAGCAGTGAAACCGACAGCTATCAGCCCCAGCATTTT.

This clone was found once. The chain employs TRBV5-5 and TRBJ2-7; D unresolved. V lost 4 bases to trimming and J lost 4 bases, with 9 bases between them. Per the germline V gene, CDR1 is SGHKS and CDR2 is YYEKEE (reference sequence). This CDR3 has 12 residues. The CDR3 reads CASSPAGYEQYF. CDR3 DNA: TGTGCCAGCAGCCCCGCCGGGTACGAGCAGTACTTC.

The V gene is TRBV2, the J gene TRBJ2-5; tentatively, D is TRBD1 or TRBD2 (5 bases each). Germline loops: CDR1 SNHLY, CDR2 FYNNEI. The V end was cut by 6 bases, the J end by 3 bases, with 26 bases between. This CDR3 region has 18 residues. CDR3 amino acids: CASRERTQGAGGKETQYF. In DNA form, the CDR3 reads TGTGCCAGCAGAGAAAGAACTCAGGGTGCGGGCGGTAAAGAGACCCAGTACTTC.

This clone was observed a handful of times. The chain uses TRBV14 and TRBJ2-1; D gene unclear. Trimming took off 1 base at V and 5 bases at J, with 12 bases between the two ends. Germline CDR1 SGHDN, CDR2 FVKESK. The CDR3 extends over 15 amino acids. CDR3 region: CASSQAFRTHNEQFF. CDR3 bases: TGTGCCAGCAGCCAAGCCTTCCGGACCCACAATGAGCAGTTCTTC.

The gene calls are TRBV18 and TRBJ2-7; the match to TRBD1 covers 8 bases. V was clipped by 6 bases and J by 3 bases; unmatched bases: 7. Looked up from germline, CDR1 is KGHSH and CDR2 is LQKENI. This CDR3 spans 14 amino acids. CDR3 bases: TGTGCCAGCTCCCCCGGGGACAGGAGCTACGAGCAGTACTTC. As protein: CASSPGDRSYEQYF.

This chain uses TRBV7-8 with TRBJ1-2; D is unclear. Trimming left V 2 bases short and J 6 bases short, with 16 bases between. The germline gives CDR1 SGHVS, CDR2 FQNEAQ. The CDR3 loop spans 15 amino acids. For the CDR3, the DNA is TGTGCCAGCAGCTTAAGTGGAGTGAGTTTGGATGGCTACACCTTC. Residues: CASSLSGVSLDGYTF.

J is TRBJ1-2 and V is TRBV14; D gene ambiguous. Germline CDR1 is SGHDN and CDR2 is FVKESK. Trimming stripped 0 bases from V and 4 bases from J, with 6 bases between. This CDR3 spans 13 amino acids. In DNA form, the CDR3 reads TGTGCCAGCAGCCAAGATCCCAGCTATGGCTACACCTTC. Protein sequence: CASSQDPSYGYTF.